The 22 T cell receptor beta chains listed next were all sequenced from one sample in a study of early T cells in non-severe SARS-CoV-2 infection. TCRdb analysed the 5' RACE reads with MiXCR anew, one entry per CDR3 protein. Of roughly 56,000 distinct CDR3 sequences in the sample, about 14% are singletons; the top ten hold approximately 4%. The sequencing here drew on whole blood, taken at baseline. Source of these receptors: an adult who was a healthcare worker with PCR-confirmed SARS-CoV-2 infection or an uninfected control (not recorded which).

A few counts support this clonotype. The chain recombines TRBV13 with TRBJ1-6; the D gene is possibly TRBD1 (6 bases). V was cut by 0 bases and J by 9 bases, with 9 bases left in between. Germline V gene lookup returns CDR1 PRHDT and CDR2 FYEKMQ (reference sequence). The CDR3 contains 14 residues. CDR3 sequence reads: CASSLGQGGSPLHF. Written as DNA, the CDR3 is TGTGCCAGCAGCTTAGGACAGGGAGGTTCACCCCTCCACTTT.

This clonotype was seen ten or more times. The chain has TRBV19 and TRBJ1-5; weak D call: TRBD1 (5 bases). V lost 8 bases and J lost 7, with 15 bases in between. Germline-derived CDR1 and CDR2 are LNHDA and SQIVND (reference sequence). The CDR3 covers 13 residues. The CDR3 coding sequence is TGTGCCAGTGACCCCGCAGGGTGGCAGCCCCAGCATTTT. This codes for CASDPAGWQPQHF.

The chain links TRBV6-1 to TRBJ2-1, with D possibly matching TRBD2 (6 bases). This CDR3 is built from 15 residues. Germline CDR1 MNHNS, CDR2 SASEGT. Trimming pared 3 bases from V and 3 bases from J, leaving 12 bases between. CDR3 nucleotide sequence: TGTGCCAGCAGTGATGGGGGGACCTACTACAATGAGCAGTTCTTC. Protein product: CASSDGGTYYNEQFF.

The CDR3 loop reads CASRERQSTYNSPLHF. The CDR3 DNA is TGTGCCAGCAGGGAACGACAGTCCACCTATAATTCACCCCTCCACTTT. V gene TRBV5-5 combines with J gene TRBJ1-6, with a tentative D call TRBD1 (5 bases). The CDR3 contains 16 residues. Deletions cut 5 bases from V and 2 bases from J, with 14 bases between. CDR1 is SGHKS and CDR2 is YYEKEE in the germline V gene (reference sequence). Full variable domain (remainder filled in from reference TRBV5-5 and TRBJ1-6): DAGVTQSPTHLIKTRGQQVTLRCSPISGHKSVSWYQQVLGQGPQFIFQYYEKEERGRGNFPDRFSARQFPNYSSELNVNALLLGDSALYLCASRERQSTYNSPLHFGNGTRLTVT.

This clonotype was found many times. The genes are TRBV6-6 and TRBJ2-1; 7 bases fit TRBD1. The ends lost 6 bases at V and 2 bases at J; junction bases unmatched: 4. This CDR3 is 14 amino acids long. The germline gives CDR1 MNHNY, CDR2 SVGAGI (reference sequence). The CDR3 sequence is CASSRDSPYNEQFF. CDR3 DNA: TGTGCCAGCAGCCGGGACAGCCCCTACAATGAGCAGTTCTTC.

The CDR3 DNA reads as TGTGCCAGCAGCGTAATGGCAGATAATTCACCCCTCCACTTT. Its protein product is CASSVMADNSPLHF. This chain links TRBV9 with TRBJ1-6, with D unresolved. Germline-derived CDR1 and CDR2 are SGDLS and YYNGEE. The germline V and J ends were trimmed by 1 base and 5 bases, with 7 bases remaining between them. The CDR3 is 14 residues long.

This clonotype has only a few counts. The chain recombines TRBV7-2 with TRBJ2-7, with D hard to call. The CDR3 consists of 11 residues. CDR1 and CDR2 (germline): SGHTA, FQGNSA. V lost 6 bases to trimming and J lost 3 bases, with 6 bases between them. CDR3 in amino acids: CASSFYYEQYF. The CDR3 DNA is TGTGCCAGCAGTTTCTACTACGAGCAGTACTTC.

A few counts support this clonotype. This chain connects TRBV28 to TRBJ1-1; perhaps TRBD1 as D (5 bases). V lost 4 bases, J lost 3 bases, and 18 bases lay in between. The CDR3 length is 16 residues. From germline, CDR1 is MDHEN and CDR2 SYDVKM. The CDR3 DNA reads TGTGCCAGCAGTTACCTCAAGGGGAAGGGCGACACTGAAGCTTTCTTT. Translating it yields CASSYLKGKGDTEAFF.

The chain is built from TRBV11-3 and TRBJ2-1; the D gene is possibly TRBD2 (5 bases). Germline V gene data show CDR1 as SGHNT and CDR2 as YENEEA. The CDR3 is 15 amino acids. V lost 3 bases and J 4 bases, leaving 13 bases between the germline ends. CDR3 sequence reads: CASSFQSGTYNEQFF. CDR3 nucleotide sequence: TGTGCCAGCAGCTTCCAAAGCGGAACTTACAATGAGCAGTTCTTC.

This clonotype came up a few times. This chain connects TRBV12-3 or TRBV12-4 to TRBJ1-5; 7 positions agree with TRBD1. The J segment lost 5 bases and the V segment lost 6 bases, leaving 7 bases of the junction unmatched. The CDR3 is 14 residues long. The CDR3, as DNA: TGTGCCAGCAGCTCCGACAGGGTCGATCAGCCCCAGCATTTT. This sequence encodes CASSSDRVDQPQHF.

The J gene is TRBJ1-5, the V gene TRBV20-1; 9 bases align to TRBD1. The CDR3 has 15 residues. CDR1 DFQATT and CDR2 SNEGSKA come from the germline V gene (reference sequence). V shed 1 base and J 4 bases; nucleotides not matched to a gene: 5. CDR3 protein: CSARVSGQGNQPQHF. CDR3 DNA: TGCAGTGCTAGAGTATCAGGACAGGGGAATCAGCCCCAGCATTTT.

J is TRBJ2-7 and V is TRBV29-1, with 11 positions matching TRBD1. The germline CDR1 and CDR2 sequences are SQVTM and ANQGSEA. The CDR3 spans 14 residues. Trimming at V came to 1 base and at J to 3 bases, leaving 2 bases not matched to a gene. The CDR3 DNA reads TGCAGCGTTGAAGTCGGGACAGGGGGCTACGAGCAGTACTTC. Translating it yields CSVEVGTGGYEQYF.

CDR3 amino acids: CASQGRFNTGELFF. CDR3 nucleotides: TGTGCCAGTCAGGGGCGTTTTAACACCGGGGAGCTGTTTTTT. The chain couples TRBV19 to TRBJ2-2; the D gene is possibly TRBD1 (6 bases). Looked up from germline, CDR1 is LNHDA and CDR2 is SQIVND (reference sequence). This CDR3 comprises 14 residues. V lost 8 bases and J 2 bases, leaving 12 bases between the germline ends.

This clonotype was counted a few times. J is TRBJ2-2 and V is TRBV12-3 or TRBV12-4, with D possibly TRBD1 on 7 matching bases. Trimming removed 7 bases from V and 5 bases from J, with 20 bases in between. This CDR3 region has 16 residues. The DNA of the CDR3 is TGTGCCAGCAATCGGGCCCAGGGGGGTTCGACCGGGGAGCTGTTTTTT. Translation: CASNRAQGGSTGELFF.

There are a few counts of this clonotype. V is TRBV7-9 and J is TRBJ2-7, with 9 bases lining up with TRBD1. Germline V gives CDR1 SEHNR, CDR2 FQNEAQ (reference sequence). The CDR3 length is 13 residues. V lost 4 bases, J lost 5 bases, and 3 bases stayed unmatched. Here the CDR3 reads CASSSQGANEQYF. DNA for the CDR3: TGTGCCAGCAGCTCACAGGGGGCGAACGAGCAGTACTTC.

This clonotype was counted at least ten times. This chain connects TRBV3-1 to TRBJ2-5, with 10 bases aligning to TRBD1. The CDR3 runs 16 residues. V was clipped by 1 base and J by 5 bases; unmatched bases: 7. Germline loops: CDR1 LGHDT, CDR2 YNNKEL (reference sequence). For the CDR3, the DNA is TGTGCCAGCAGCCAAGTCGCCGGGACAGGGGCGGAGACCCAGTACTTC. As protein: CASSQVAGTGAETQYF.

The rearrangement uses TRBV3-1 and TRBJ2-7, with D uncertain. CDR3 length: 13 amino acids. In germline, CDR1 is LGHDT, CDR2 YNNKEL (reference sequence). V was cut by 4 bases and J by 3 bases, with 10 bases left in between. CDR3 loop: CASSRAGGYEQYF. The CDR3 region has the DNA TGTGCCAGCAGCCGGGCAGGCGGCTACGAGCAGTACTTC.

This clonotype was counted a few times. In DNA form, the CDR3 reads TGTGCCAGCTCATCCGGCGCGGGGTACGAGCAGTACTTC. It specifies CASSSGAGYEQYF. The V call is TRBV18, the J call TRBJ2-7; TRBD2 is a possible D gene (6 bases). CDR3 length: 13 residues. Germline V gene lookup returns CDR1 KGHSH and CDR2 LQKENI. The V end lost 5 bases, the J end lost 4 bases, and 12 bases lay between the germline ends.

This chain links TRBV3-1 with TRBJ2-1, with D tentatively TRBD1 (5 bases). Trimming cost V 4 bases and J 9 bases, with 7 bases left between them. The CDR3 runs 11 residues. Germline values: CDR1 LGHDT, CDR2 YNNKEL (reference sequence). The CDR3 nucleotides read TGTGCCAGCAGCCTGGGGCTTGAGCAGTTCTTC. Translation gives CASSLGLEQFF.

This clonotype came up a few times. The V call is TRBV6-6, the J call TRBJ1-2; the D is unclear. CDR1 is MNHNY, CDR2 SVGAGI, per germline (reference sequence). The CDR3 contains 15 residues. With 2 bases removed from V and 4 bases from J, the gap between germline ends came to 14 bases. CDR3 in DNA: TGTGCCAGCAGTTACCTAGCTGAGGGTAGCTATGGCTACACCTTC. This translates into CASSYLAEGSYGYTF.

The chain combines TRBV15 with TRBJ2-1; 10 nucleotides align to TRBD2. The V gene end was trimmed by 0 bases and the J gene end by 5 bases; junction bases not matched to a gene: 7. CDR1 and CDR2 (germline): LNHNV, YYDKDF (reference sequence). The CDR3 sequence is 17 residues long. CDR3 residues: CATSRDVFSGGNNEQFF. The CDR3, as DNA: TGTGCCACCAGCAGAGATGTATTTAGCGGGGGGAACAATGAGCAGTTCTTC.

This clonotype has ten or more counts. The chain joins TRBV27 to TRBJ2-1; 15 bases are shared with TRBD2. The ends lost 6 bases at V and 10 bases at J; junction bases unmatched: 10. The CDR3 sequence is 16 residues long. Germline values: CDR1 MNHEY, CDR2 SMNVEV (reference sequence). The CDR3 loop is CASRLPGLAGGGEQFF. CDR3 DNA sequence: TGTGCCAGCAGACTACCGGGACTAGCGGGAGGAGGGGAGCAGTTCTTC.